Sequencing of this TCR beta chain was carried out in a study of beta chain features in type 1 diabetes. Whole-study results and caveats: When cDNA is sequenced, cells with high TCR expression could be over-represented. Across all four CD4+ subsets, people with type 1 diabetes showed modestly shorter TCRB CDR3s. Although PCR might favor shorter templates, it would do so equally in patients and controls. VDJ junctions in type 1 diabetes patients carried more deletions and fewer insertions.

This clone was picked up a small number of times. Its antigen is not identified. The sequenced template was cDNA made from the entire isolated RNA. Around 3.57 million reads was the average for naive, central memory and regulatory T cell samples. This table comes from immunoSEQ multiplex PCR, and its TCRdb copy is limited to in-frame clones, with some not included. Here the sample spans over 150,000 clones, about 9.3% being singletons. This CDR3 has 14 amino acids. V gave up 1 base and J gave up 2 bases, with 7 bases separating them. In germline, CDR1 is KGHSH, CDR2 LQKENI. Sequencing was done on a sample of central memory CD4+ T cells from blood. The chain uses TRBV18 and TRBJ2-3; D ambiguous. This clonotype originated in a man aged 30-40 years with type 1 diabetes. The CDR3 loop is CASSPRLNTDTQYF. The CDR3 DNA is TGTGCCAGCTCACCACGGCTGAACACAGATACGCAGTATTTT.